Described below is a single TCR beta chain sequence and its context. The sample belongs to a study of shared clonotypes between healthy human individuals. Positive CCR7 selection of CD45RO-negative cells yielded the naive CD8 cells, and terminally differentiated effector memory CD45RA+ cells were excluded. Generated by immunoSEQ multiplex PCR, the TCRdb table keeps only in-frame clones and is missing some. The data contain about 700,000 clones, about 90% of them seen just once; the ten biggest clones take up 24%. Germline V gene lookup returns CDR1 SGHVS and CDR2 FQNEAQ. The CDR3 runs 17 residues. Losses at the gene ends were 3 bases for V and 0 bases for J; bases not matched to a gene: 5.

The source material was naive CD8+ T cells sorted from blood. The sequence derives from a man aged 25-45 years in good health. The V call is TRBV7-8, the J call TRBJ2-2; TRBD2 matches at 9 bases. In DNA, the CDR3 is TGTGCCAGCAGCTTGTCTAGCGGGGCCGCGAACACCGGGGAGCTGTTTTTT. It is translated as CASSLSSGAANTGELFF.